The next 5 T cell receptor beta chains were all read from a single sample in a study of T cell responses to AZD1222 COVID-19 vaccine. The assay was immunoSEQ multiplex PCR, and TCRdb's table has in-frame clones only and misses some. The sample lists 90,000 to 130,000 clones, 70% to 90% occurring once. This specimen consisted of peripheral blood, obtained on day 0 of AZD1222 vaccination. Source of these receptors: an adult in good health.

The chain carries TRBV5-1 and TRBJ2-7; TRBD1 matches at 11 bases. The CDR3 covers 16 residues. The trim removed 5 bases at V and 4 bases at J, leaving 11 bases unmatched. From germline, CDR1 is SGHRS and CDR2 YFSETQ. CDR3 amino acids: CASSFTPGQGGYEQYF. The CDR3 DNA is TGCGCCAGCAGTTTTACTCCGGGACAGGGGGGGTACGAGCAGTACTTC.

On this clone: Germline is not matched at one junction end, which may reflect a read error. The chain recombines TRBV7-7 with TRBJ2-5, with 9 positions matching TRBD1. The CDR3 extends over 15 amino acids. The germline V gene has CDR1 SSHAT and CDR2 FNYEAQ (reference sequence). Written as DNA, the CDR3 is TGTGCTAGCAGCTTGGGGACAGGGAACCAAGAGACCCAGTACTTC. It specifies CASSLGTGNQETQYF.

The CDR3 DNA reads as TGCGCCAGCAGCCAGGGACTAAGCTCCTACAATGAGCAGTTCTTC. This gives the protein CASSQGLSSYNEQFF. The V gene is TRBV4-3, the J gene TRBJ2-1; 7 nucleotides align to TRBD2. Germline V gene sequence: CDR1 LGHNA, CDR2 YSLEER. The CDR3 spans 15 residues. V gave up 3 bases and J gave up 0 bases; unmatched junction bases: 2.

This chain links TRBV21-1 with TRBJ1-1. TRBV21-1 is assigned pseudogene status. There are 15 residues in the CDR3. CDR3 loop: CASSKVGGPYSEAFF. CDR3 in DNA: TGTGCCAGCAGCAAAGTGGGAGGGCCTTACTCTGAAGCTTTCTTT.

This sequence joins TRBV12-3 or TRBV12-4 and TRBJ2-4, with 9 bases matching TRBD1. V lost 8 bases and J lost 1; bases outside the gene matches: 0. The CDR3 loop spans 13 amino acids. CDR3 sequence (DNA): TGTGCCAGCGGACAGGGGGCCAAAAACATTCAGTACTTC. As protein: CASGQGAKNIQYF.